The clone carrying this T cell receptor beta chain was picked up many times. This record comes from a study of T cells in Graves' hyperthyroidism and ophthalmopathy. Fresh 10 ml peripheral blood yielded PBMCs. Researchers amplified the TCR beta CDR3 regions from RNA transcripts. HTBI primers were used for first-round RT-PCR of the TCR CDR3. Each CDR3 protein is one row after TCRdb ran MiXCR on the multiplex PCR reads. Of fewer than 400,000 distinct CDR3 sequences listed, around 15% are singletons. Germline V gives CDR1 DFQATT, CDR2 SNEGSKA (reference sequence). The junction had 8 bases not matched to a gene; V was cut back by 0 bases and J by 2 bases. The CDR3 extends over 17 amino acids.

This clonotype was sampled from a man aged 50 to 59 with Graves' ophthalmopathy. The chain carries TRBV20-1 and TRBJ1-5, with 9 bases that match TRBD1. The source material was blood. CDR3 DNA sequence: TGCAGTGCTAGAGACGCGGGGCGGACAGGGGGCAATCAGCCCCAGCATTTT. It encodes CSARDAGRTGGNQPQHF.